A selection of T cell receptor beta chains follows, all from one sample in a study of OX40 agonist ivuxolimab in advanced cancers. The repertoire was sequenced with immunoSEQ multiplex PCR; TCRdb's copy has only in-frame clones and lacks some. The table records about 120,000 clones, more than 80% of them present only once. The starting material was CD4+ or CD8+ T cells sorted from blood, obtained in a trial of the OX40 agonist ivuxolimab. The receptors stem from an adult with an advanced solid tumor such as melanoma, head and neck, liver or kidney cancer. Each CDR3 is given with its conserved first and last residue. D genes are given only for firm matches. Clone size is stated in some rows and not others, as once, few, many or a class when expanded.

>TRBV30|once|TRBJ2-1|TRBD2
CAWSVRSGAYNEQFF
TGTGCCTGGAGTGTACGAAGCGGGGCCTACAATGAGCAGTTCTTC
>TRBV18|NA|TRBJ1-5|NA
CASSPKDNQPQHF
TGTGCCAGCTCACCGAAGGACAATCAGCCCCAGCATTTT
>TRBV7-2|NA|TRBJ1-2|TRBD1
CASSLAPTGGIYGYTF
TGTGCCAGCAGCTTAGCCCCGACAGGGGGCATCTATGGCTACACCTTC
>TRBV5-1|NA|TRBJ1-1|NA
CASSLAPGNTEAFF
TGCGCCAGCAGCTTGGCCCCGGGTAACACTGAAGCTTTCTTT
>TRBV5-1|NA|TRBJ1-2|NA
CASSRGFGTFHIF
TGCGCCAGCAGCCGAGGGTTTGGGACATTCCACATCTTC
>TRBV4-3|NA|TRBJ1-4|TRBD1
CASSQEGDSNEKLFF
TGCGCCAGCAGCCAAGAGGGGGACAGTAACGAAAAACTGTTTTTT
>TRBV18|NA|TRBJ2-3|NA
CASSPSRVEDTQYF
TGTGCCAGCTCGCCATCTAGGGTCGAAGATACGCAGTATTTT
>TRBV11-2|NA|TRBJ2-3|NA
CASSLALAGSTQYF
TGTGCCAGCAGCTTAGCTCTGGCGGGGAGTACGCAGTATTTT
>TRBV7-3|once|TRBJ1-2|NA
CASSEVQGFGYTF
TGTGCCAGCAGTGAGGTACAGGGTTTCGGCTACACCTTC
>TRBV28|once|TRBJ1-2|NA
CASRIEPYGYTF
TGTGCCAGCAGGATTGAACCCTATGGCTACACCTTC
>TRBV19|NA|TRBJ2-1|NA
CASSSGRDYNEQFF
TGTGCCAGTAGTTCGGGACGGGATTACAATGAGCAGTTCTTC
>TRBV28|NA|TRBJ2-7|NA
CASRGTVDSYEQYF
TGTGCCAGCAGGGGGACCGTAGACTCCTACGAGCAGTACTTC
>TRBV14|NA|TRBJ2-1|TRBD2
CASSQEGAGGYNEQFF
TGTGCCAGCAGCCAAGAAGGAGCGGGGGGCTACAATGAGCAGTTCTTC
>TRBV27|NA|TRBJ1-5|NA
CASSLWGGYSNQPQHF
TGTGCCAGCAGTTTATGGGGAGGGTACAGCAATCAGCCCCAGCATTTT
>TRBV18|NA|TRBJ1-4|TRBD1
CASSSGGGEKLFF
TGTGCCAGCTCGTCAGGGGGAGGCGAAAAACTGTTTTTT
>TRBV6-6|NA|TRBJ1-5|NA
CASSPGLLSNQPQHF
TGTGCCAGCAGTCCGGGACTCCTGAGCAATCAGCCCCAGCATTTT
>TRBV28|NA|TRBJ1-1|NA
CASSLSRDTEAFF
TGTGCCAGCAGTTTAAGTAGGGACACTGAAGCTTTCTTT
>TRBV19|NA|TRBJ2-2|NA
CASSIGARAGESGELFF
TGTGCCAGTAGTATAGGGGCCAGGGCTGGCGAGTCGGGGGAGCTGTTTTTT
>TRBV18|NA|TRBJ1-1|TRBD1
CASSSGQGNTEAFF
TGTGCCAGCTCCTCGGGACAGGGCAACACTGAAGCTTTCTTT
>TRBV6-5|NA|TRBJ1-1|NA
CASSYSGQPNTEAFF
TGTGCCAGCAGTTACTCCGGACAACCCAACACTGAAGCTTTCTTT
>TRBV4-1|NA|TRBJ2-2|NA
CASSQDGRADTGELFF
TGCGCCAGCAGCCAAGATGGCAGGGCGGACACCGGGGAGCTGTTTTTT
>TRBV6-6|NA|TRBJ1-6|NA
CGSRDGSYNSPLHF
TGTGGGTCACGGGACGGCTCCTATAATTCACCCCTCCACTTT
>TRBV28|NA|TRBJ2-7|NA
CASSSIGRQFYEQYF
TGTGCCAGCAGTTCAATCGGCAGGCAATTCTACGAGCAGTACTTC
>TRBV7-2|NA|TRBJ2-7|TRBD2
CASSSQPAGLYEQYF
TGTGCCAGCAGCTCCCAGCCAGCGGGGCTCTACGAGCAGTACTTC
>TRBV4-2|NA|TRBJ1-2|TRBD1
CASSRGTGGYGYTF
TGTGCCAGCAGCCGGGGGACAGGGGGTTATGGCTACACCTTC
>TRBV7-9|NA|TRBJ2-7|TRBD2
CASSLAGLAGARYEQYF
TGTGCCAGCAGCTTAGCGGGCTTAGCGGGGGCGAGGTACGAGCAGTACTTC
>TRBV6-1|once|TRBJ1-2|TRBD1
CASVGTVNGYTF
TGTGCCAGCGTTGGGACAGTAAATGGCTACACCTTC
>TRBV28|NA|TRBJ2-7|NA
CASRSTAYKEQYF
TGTGCCAGCAGGTCCACAGCCTACAAAGAGCAGTACTTC
>TRBV5-1|NA|TRBJ2-6|TRBD1
CASSPPQGAGANVLTF
TGCGCCAGCAGCCCTCCACAGGGGGCCGGGGCCAACGTCCTGACTTTC
>TRBV6-6|NA|TRBJ2-7|NA
CASGSQGPYEQYF
TGTGCCAGCGGAAGCCAGGGACCCTACGAGCAGTACTTC
>TRBV11-2|few|TRBJ2-3|NA
CASRRGITDTQYF
TGTGCCAGCAGAAGGGGCATCACAGATACGCAGTATTTT
>TRBV11-3|NA|TRBJ2-1|NA
CASSLSGPGEQFF
TGTGCCAGCAGCTTATCGGGGCCGGGTGAGCAGTTCTTC
>TRBV18|NA|TRBJ2-6|NA
CASSPSRFIGANVLTF
TGTGCCAGCTCACCATCCCGATTTATAGGGGCCAACGTCCTGACTTTC
>TRBV7-2|NA|TRBJ1-5|NA
CASRESGTSNQPQHF
TGTGCCAGCAGAGAGAGCGGGACTAGCAATCAGCCCCAGCATTTT
>TRBV28|NA|TRBJ1-2|NA
CASFVANYGYTF
TGTGCCAGCTTCGTAGCTAACTATGGCTACACCTTC
>TRBV4-3|NA|TRBJ1-2|NA
CASSQEIGAVYTF
TGCGCCAGCAGCCAAGAGATCGGGGCAGTCTACACCTTC
>TRBV7-2|NA|TRBJ2-5|NA
CASSPSGVSGTQYF
TGTGCCAGCAGCCCTTCCGGGGTCTCGGGGACCCAGTACTTC
>TRBV6-5|NA|TRBJ1-3|NA
CASRAQDLSGNTIYF
TGTGCCAGCAGGGCCCAGGACCTCTCTGGAAACACCATATATTTT
>TRBV4-3|NA|TRBJ2-1|TRBD1
CASSQDAGGGYNEQFF
TGCGCCAGCAGCCAAGATGCAGGGGGCGGATACAATGAGCAGTTCTTC
>TRBV5-1|once|TRBJ1-1|NA
CASSYKPDVEAFF
TGCGCCAGCAGCTACAAACCGGACGTTGAAGCTTTCTTT
>TRBV7-8|NA|TRBJ2-3|TRBD2
CASSLVAGDTQYF
TGTGCCAGCAGCTTAGTAGCGGGGGATACGCAGTATTTT
>TRBV6-5|once|TRBJ1-5|NA
CASSYSSGGRNQPQHF
TGTGCCAGCAGTTACTCCTCGGGGGGCAGGAATCAGCCCCAGCATTTT
>TRBV9|NA|TRBJ2-3|TRBD2
CASSDVLQRGGGTDTQYF
TGTGCCAGCAGCGATGTCCTGCAGCGGGGGGGAGGTACAGATACGCAGTATTTT
>TRBV11-2|NA|TRBJ2-3|NA
CASSLTGDTQYF
TGTGCCAGCAGCTTAACCGGAGATACGCAGTATTTT
>TRBV5-1|NA|TRBJ2-2|NA
CASSPLQGTTGELFF
TGCGCCAGCAGCCCACTCCAGGGAACGACCGGGGAGCTGTTTTTT
>TRBV7-2|NA|TRBJ2-5|TRBD2
CASSWIAGRQETQYF
TGTGCCAGCAGCTGGATAGCGGGCCGCCAAGAGACCCAGTACTTC
>TRBV10-2|NA|TRBJ2-1|TRBD2
CASRDTSGAYYYNEQFF
TGCGCCAGCAGAGACACTAGCGGAGCTTACTACTACAATGAGCAGTTCTTC
>TRBV6-5|NA|TRBJ1-6|NA
CASRTDKEYNSPLHF
TGTGCCAGCAGAACCGACAAAGAGTATAATTCACCCCTCCACTTT
>TRBV11-2|NA|TRBJ2-1|NA
CASSLAVLPYNEQFF
TGTGCCAGCAGCTTAGCCGTCTTACCCTACAATGAGCAGTTCTTC
>TRBV10-3|NA|TRBJ2-5|NA
CAISESGPQETQYF
TGTGCCATCAGTGAATCAGGGCCCCAAGAGACCCAGTACTTC
>TRBV5-1|NA|TRBJ2-1|TRBD1
CASRRDRDDEQFF
TGCGCCAGCAGGAGGGACAGGGACGATGAGCAGTTCTTC
>TRBV6-5|NA|TRBJ2-5|NA
CASSYSQQQETQYF
TGTGCCAGCAGTTACTCGCAGCAGCAAGAGACCCAGTACTTC
>TRBV18|NA|TRBJ1-2|NA
CASSPPSTGNYGYTF
TGTGCCAGCTCACCGCCTTCGACGGGTAACTATGGCTACACCTTC
>TRBV28|few|TRBJ1-1|NA
CASRDGNTEAFF
TGTGCCAGTAGAGACGGAAACACTGAAGCTTTCTTT
>TRBV7-3|NA|TRBJ2-5|NA
CASSLNSGGRETQYF
TGTGCCAGCAGCTTAAACTCCGGGGGGCGAGAGACCCAGTACTTC
>TRBV27|NA|TRBJ2-2|TRBD1
CASSFSGGSTGELFF
TGTGCCAGCAGTTTCTCAGGGGGCTCGACCGGGGAGCTGTTTTTT